This T cell receptor beta chain was identified in a study of OX40 agonist ivuxolimab in advanced cancers. Across the whole study: Of the participants, more than 35% had some prior anti-PD-1, anti-PD-L1 or anti-CTLA-4 therapy, which was allowed.

This clone was detected only a few times. Its target is unknown. Produced via immunoSEQ multiplex PCR; TCRdb's table is partial and in-frame only. The sample records tens of thousands of clones, roughly 84% being singletons. Germline trimming cut 6 bases from V and 2 bases from J; bases unmatched to any gene: 11. The CDR3 loop spans 16 amino acids. Per the germline V gene, CDR1 is SNHLY and CDR2 is FYNNEI. Overall study results and limits: Expanded peripheral T-cell antigen specificity went undetermined.

This chain joins TRBV2 and TRBJ2-5, with 8 bases fitting TRBD1. Sequencing used CD4+ or CD8+ T cells sorted from blood, obtained in a trial of the OX40 agonist ivuxolimab. The sequence derives from an adult with an advanced solid tumor such as melanoma, head and neck, liver or kidney cancer. The CDR3 spells CASSDLRTGMQETQYF. Written as DNA, the CDR3 is TGTGCCAGCAGCGACCTAAGGACAGGGATGCAAGAGACCCAGTACTTC.